The source of this T cell receptor (beta chain) is a study of blood T cell repertoires in COVID-19. Profiling relied on immunoSEQ multiplex PCR, and the TCRdb table lists in-frame clones only, not all of them. The table has about 58,000 clones, over 75% seen once. V was pared by 8 bases and J by 5 bases, with 14 bases of the junction left unmatched. The CDR3 has 15 amino acids. Germline CDR1 SNHLY, CDR2 FYNNEI. The gene calls are TRBV2 and TRBJ2-7; 8 positions match TRBD1. The clonotype comes from a man aged 35-49 years with active COVID-19. The sequenced sample was peripheral blood. The CDR3 DNA is TGTGCCAGCGGCGCCGGGACAGGAGGCCTGGACGAGCAGTACTTC. This encodes CASGAGTGGLDEQYF.